This T cell receptor beta chain was found in a study of shared clonotypes between healthy human individuals. Study overall: CD4 naive and memory got three plates each, CD8 naive two, CD8 memory one. Overall study findings and caveats: Generally, naive subsets came out with larger estimated richness than memory subsets. Between four donors, naive CD4 clonotypes were shared at a level of approximately 5%.

Trimming took 2 bases from V and 5 from J; bases not matched to a gene: 14. The germline V gene has CDR1 SGHTA and CDR2 FQGNSA. This CDR3 is 18 amino acids long. In the original processing: From ImmunoSEQ came sequences covering only the junction and carrying no quality scores, so filtering differed. Some clones are missing from TCRdb's copy, which holds only in-frame ones; the method was immunoSEQ multiplex PCR. V and J calls and clone size are given by that table; D and trimming were obtained from the DNA. Of more than 1.2 million clones in the sample, roughly 98.5% were seen once. On this clone: What it recognizes is unknown.

The receptor was isolated from a young man in good health. This chain uses TRBV7-2 with TRBJ2-3, with TRBD1 identical over 9 bases. Sequenced input: naive CD4+ T cells sorted from blood. Described subset: CD45RA+ positively selected. The CDR3 nucleotides are TGTGCCAGCAGCTTATTCACAGGGGGCAGGGGAGGAGAAGATACGCAGTATTTT. Amino acids: CASSLFTGGRGGEDTQYF.